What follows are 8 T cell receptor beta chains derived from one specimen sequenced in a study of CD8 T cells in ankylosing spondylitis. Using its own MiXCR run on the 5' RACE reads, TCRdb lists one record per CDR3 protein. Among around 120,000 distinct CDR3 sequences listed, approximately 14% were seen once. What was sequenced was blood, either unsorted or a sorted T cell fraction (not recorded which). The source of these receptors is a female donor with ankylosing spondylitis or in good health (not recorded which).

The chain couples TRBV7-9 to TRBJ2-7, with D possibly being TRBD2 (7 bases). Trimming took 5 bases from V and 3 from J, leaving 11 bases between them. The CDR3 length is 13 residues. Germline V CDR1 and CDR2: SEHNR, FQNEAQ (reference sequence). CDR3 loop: CASSPGGLYEQYF. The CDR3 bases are TGTGCCAGCAGCCCGGGGGGCCTCTACGAGCAGTACTTC. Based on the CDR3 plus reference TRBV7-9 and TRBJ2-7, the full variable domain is DTGVSQNPRHKITKRGQNVTFRCDPISEHNRLYWYRQTLGQGPEFLTYFQNEAQLEKSRLLSDRFSAERPKGSFSTLEIQRTEQGDSAMYLCASSPGGLYEQYFGPGTRLTVT.

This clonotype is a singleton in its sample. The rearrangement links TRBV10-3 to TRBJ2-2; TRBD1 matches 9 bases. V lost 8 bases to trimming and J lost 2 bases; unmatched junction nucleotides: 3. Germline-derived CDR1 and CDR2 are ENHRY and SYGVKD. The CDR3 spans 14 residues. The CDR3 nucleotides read TGTGCCATCGGGACAGGGACCAACACCGGGGAGCTGTTTTTT. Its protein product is CAIGTGTNTGELFF.

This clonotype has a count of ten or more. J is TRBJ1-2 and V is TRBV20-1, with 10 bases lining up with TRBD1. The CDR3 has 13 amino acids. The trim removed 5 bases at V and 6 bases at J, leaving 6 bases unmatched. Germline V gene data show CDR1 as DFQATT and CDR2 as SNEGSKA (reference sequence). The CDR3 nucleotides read TGCAGTGCTGATATGACAGGGGGCGATGGCTACACCTTC. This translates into CSADMTGGDGYTF.

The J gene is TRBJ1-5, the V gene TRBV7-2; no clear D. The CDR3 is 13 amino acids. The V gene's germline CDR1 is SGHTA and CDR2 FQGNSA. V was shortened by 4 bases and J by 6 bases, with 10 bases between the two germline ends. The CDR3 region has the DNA TGTGCCAGCAGCTCCCGGGTGGGTCAGCCCCAGCATTTT. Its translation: CASSSRVGQPQHF.

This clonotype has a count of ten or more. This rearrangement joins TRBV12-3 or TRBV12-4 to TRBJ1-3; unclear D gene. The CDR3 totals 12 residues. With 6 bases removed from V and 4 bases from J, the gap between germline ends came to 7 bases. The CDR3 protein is CASRGDGNTIYF. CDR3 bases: TGTGCCAGCAGGGGCGACGGAAACACCATATATTTT.

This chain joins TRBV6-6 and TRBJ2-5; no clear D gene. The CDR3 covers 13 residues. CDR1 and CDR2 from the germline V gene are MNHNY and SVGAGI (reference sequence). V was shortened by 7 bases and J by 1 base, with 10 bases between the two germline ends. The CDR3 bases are TGTGCCAGCAATGGGCTGACCCAAGAGACCCAGTACTTC. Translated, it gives CASNGLTQETQYF.

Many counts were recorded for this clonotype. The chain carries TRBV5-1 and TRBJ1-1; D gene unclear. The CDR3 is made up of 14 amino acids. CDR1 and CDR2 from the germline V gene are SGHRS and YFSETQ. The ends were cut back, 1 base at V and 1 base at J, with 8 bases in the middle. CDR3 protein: CASSLLRGNTEAFF. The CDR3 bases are TGCGCCAGCAGCTTGCTTCGGGGGAACACTGAAGCTTTCTTT. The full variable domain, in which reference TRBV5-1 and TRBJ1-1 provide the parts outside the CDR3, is KAGVTQTPRYLIKTRGQQVTLSCSPISGHRSVSWYQQTPGQGLQFLFEYFSETQRNKGNFPGRFSGRQFSNSRSEMNVSTLELGDSALYLCASSLLRGNTEAFFGQGTRLTVV.

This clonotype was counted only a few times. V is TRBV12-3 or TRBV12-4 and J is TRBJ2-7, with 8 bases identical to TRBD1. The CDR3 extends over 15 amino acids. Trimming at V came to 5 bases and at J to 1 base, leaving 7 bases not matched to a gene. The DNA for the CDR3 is TGTGCCAGCAGTGCGCAGGGGGCGGCGTCCTACGAGCAGTACTTC. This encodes CASSAQGAASYEQYF.